The clone carrying this T cell receptor beta chain was detected only once. This sample stems from a study of blood T cell repertoires in COVID-19. The CDR3 is 17 residues long. The V end lost 2 bases, the J end lost 5 bases, and 22 bases lay between the germline ends. In germline, CDR1 is PRHDT, CDR2 FYEKMQ (reference sequence). The data were produced by immunoSEQ multiplex PCR, yet TCRdb's version contains in-frame clones alone and is incomplete. The repertoire holds fewer than 80,000 clones, with approximately 82% as singletons. The chain carries TRBV13 and TRBJ2-7; possibly TRBD2 for D (5 bases). The clonotype originates from a woman older than 75 with acute or convalescent COVID-19. What was sequenced was peripheral blood. The CDR3: CASSLQSGSWSPHEQYF. CDR3 DNA: TGTGCCAGCAGCTTACAGTCTGGGAGCTGGTCCCCCCACGAGCAGTACTTC. Variable domain in full (rest from reference TRBV13 and TRBJ2-7): AAGVIQSPRHLIKEKRETATLKCYPIPRHDTVYWYQQGPGQDPQFLISFYEKMQSDKGSIPDRFSAQQFSDYHSELNMSSLELGDSALYFCASSLQSGSWSPHEQYFGPGTRLTVT.